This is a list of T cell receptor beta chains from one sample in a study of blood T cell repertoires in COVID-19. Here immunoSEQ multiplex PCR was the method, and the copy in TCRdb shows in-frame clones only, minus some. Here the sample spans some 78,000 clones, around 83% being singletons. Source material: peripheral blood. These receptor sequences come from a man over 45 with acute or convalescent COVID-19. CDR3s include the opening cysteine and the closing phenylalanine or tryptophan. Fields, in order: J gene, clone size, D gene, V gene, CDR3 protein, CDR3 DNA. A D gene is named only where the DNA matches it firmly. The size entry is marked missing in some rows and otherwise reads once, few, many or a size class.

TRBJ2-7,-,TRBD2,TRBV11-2,CASSLAGDGAYEQYF,TGTGCCAGCAGCCTAGCGGGAGATGGGGCCTACGAGCAGTACTTC
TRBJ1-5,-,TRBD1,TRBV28,CASRTNDRAFNQPQHF,TGTGCCAGCAGAACAAACGACAGGGCTTTCAATCAGCCCCAGCATTTT
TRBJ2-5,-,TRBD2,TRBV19,CASSIRREAQETQYF,TGTGCCAGTAGTATCCGGCGGGAGGCCCAAGAGACCCAGTACTTC
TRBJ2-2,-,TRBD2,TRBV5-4,CASSLTSGKAGELFF,TGTGCCAGCAGCTTGACTAGCGGGAAGGCCGGGGAGCTGTTTTTT
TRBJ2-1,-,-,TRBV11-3,CASSLGQINEQFF,TGTGCCAGCAGCTTAGGCCAGATAAATGAGCAGTTCTTC
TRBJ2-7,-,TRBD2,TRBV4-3,CASSPAPSGGFYEQYF,TGCGCCAGCAGCCCAGCCCCTAGCGGGGGCTTCTACGAGCAGTACTTC
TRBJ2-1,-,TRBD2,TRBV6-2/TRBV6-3,CASSYSGDSGRAEQFF,TGTGCCAGCAGTTACAGCGGGGATAGCGGGAGGGCCGAGCAGTTCTTC
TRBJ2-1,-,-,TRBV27,CASSLNRYNEQFF,TGTGCCAGCAGTTTAAACAGGTACAATGAGCAGTTCTTC
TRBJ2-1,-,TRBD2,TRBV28,CASSFLAGRYNEQFF,TGTGCCAGCAGTTTTTTAGCGGGGAGATACAATGAGCAGTTCTTC
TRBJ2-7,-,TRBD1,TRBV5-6,CASSIGQGYSYEQYF,TGTGCCAGCAGCATCGGACAGGGCTACTCCTACGAGCAGTACTTC
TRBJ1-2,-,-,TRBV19,CASTRGLRYGYTF,TGTGCCAGTACTCGGGGGTTGCGCTATGGCTACACCTTC
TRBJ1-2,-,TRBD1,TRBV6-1,CASSEAGTGRGYTF,TGTGCCAGCAGTGAAGCCGGGACAGGGCGCGGCTACACCTTC
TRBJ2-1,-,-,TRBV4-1,CASSQGGGLNEQFF,TGCGCCAGCAGCCAAGGTGGAGGGTTAAATGAGCAGTTCTTC
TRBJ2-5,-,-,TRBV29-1,CSVQAQAETQYF,TGCAGCGTTCAGGCGCAGGCCGAGACCCAGTACTTC
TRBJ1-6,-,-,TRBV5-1,CASSFRETSYNSPLHF,TGCGCCAGCAGCTTCAGGGAAACCTCCTATAATTCACCCCTCCACTTT
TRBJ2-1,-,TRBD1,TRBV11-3,CASSSRQGAEYNEQFF,TGTGCCAGCAGCTCAAGACAGGGGGCGGAATACAATGAGCAGTTCTTC
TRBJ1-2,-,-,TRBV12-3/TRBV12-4,CASSLGQNYGYTF,TGTGCCAGCAGTTTAGGACAGAACTATGGCTACACCTTC
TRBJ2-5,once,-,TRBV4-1,CASSQGWRATQETQYF,TGCGCCAGCAGCCAAGGTTGGCGGGCCACCCAAGAGACCCAGTACTTC
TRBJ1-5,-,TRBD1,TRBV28,CASRPGTGGINQPQHF,TGTGCCAGCAGACCCGGGACAGGGGGGATTAATCAGCCCCAGCATTTT
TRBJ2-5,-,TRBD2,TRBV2,CASSVLAGEQETQYF,TGTGCCAGCAGCGTACTAGCGGGGGAACAAGAGACCCAGTACTTC
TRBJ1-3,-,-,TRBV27,CASSLRGTSGNTIYF,TGTGCCAGCAGTTTAAGGGGGACCTCTGGAAACACCATATATTTT
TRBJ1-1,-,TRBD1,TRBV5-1,CASIDRENTEAFF,TGCGCCAGCATAGACAGGGAAAACACTGAAGCTTTCTTT
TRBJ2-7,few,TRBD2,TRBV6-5,CASSYSPGLVSYEQYF,TGTGCCAGCAGTTACTCCCCGGGACTAGTATCATACGAGCAGTACTTC
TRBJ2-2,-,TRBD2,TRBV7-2,CASSSSGTSGTGELFF,TGTGCCAGCAGCTCTTCCGGGACTAGCGGGACCGGGGAGCTGTTTTTT
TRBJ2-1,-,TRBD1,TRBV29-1,CSVGTGGHDEQFF,TGCAGCGTTGGGACAGGGGGCCACGATGAGCAGTTCTTC
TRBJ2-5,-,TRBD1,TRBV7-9,CASSLALWDRGKETQYF,TGTGCCAGCAGCTTAGCGCTATGGGACAGGGGAAAAGAGACCCAGTACTTC
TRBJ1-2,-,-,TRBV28,CASREHSNDYGYTF,TGTGCCAGCAGGGAACACAGCAACGACTATGGCTACACCTTC
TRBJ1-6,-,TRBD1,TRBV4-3,CASSLATGGNRYSPLHF,TGCGCCAGCAGCCTAGCAACAGGGGGCAATCGTTATTCACCCCTCCACTTT
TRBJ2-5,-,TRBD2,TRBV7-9,CASSFGLAGGQETQYF,TGTGCCAGCAGCTTCGGACTAGCGGGGGGCCAAGAGACCCAGTACTTC
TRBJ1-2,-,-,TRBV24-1,CATSDLDRESGYTF,TGTGCCACCAGTGATTTGGATAGGGAGAGTGGCTACACCTTC
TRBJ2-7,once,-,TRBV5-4,CASSLLPGPYEQYF,TGTGCCAGCAGCTTGCTGCCAGGTCCCTACGAGCAGTACTTC
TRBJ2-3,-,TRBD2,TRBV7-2,CASSLTREGDTQYF,TGTGCCAGCAGCTTAACGCGGGAGGGAGATACGCAGTATTTT
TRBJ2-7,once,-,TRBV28,CASNLRQTSGEQYF,TGTGCCAGCAATCTCCGACAGACCTCAGGCGAGCAGTACTTC
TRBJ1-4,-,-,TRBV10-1,CASSVSDRQNEGLFF,TGCGCCAGCAGTGTATCGGACAGACAAAATGAGGGACTGTTTTTT
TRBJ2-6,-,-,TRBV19,CASTPSGYSGANVLTF,TGTGCCAGCACTCCCTCGGGGTACTCTGGGGCCAACGTCCTGACTTTC
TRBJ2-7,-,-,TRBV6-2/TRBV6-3,CASSPTGSYEQYF,TGTGCCAGCAGCCCGACAGGTTCCTACGAGCAGTACTTC
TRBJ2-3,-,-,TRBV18,CASSHRAGSTDTQYF,TGTGCCAGCTCACATCGGGCAGGGAGCACAGATACGCAGTATTTT
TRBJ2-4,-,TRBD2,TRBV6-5,CASTPAGVAKNIQYF,TGTGCCAGTACACCGGCGGGGGTTGCCAAAAACATTCAGTACTTC
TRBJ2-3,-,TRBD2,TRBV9,CASSVGSGRFTDTQYF,TGTGCCAGCAGCGTAGGAAGCGGGAGATTCACAGATACGCAGTATTTT
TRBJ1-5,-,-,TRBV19,CASSIGSGRVDQPQHF,TGTGCCAGTAGTATAGGGAGTGGCAGGGTTGATCAGCCCCAGCATTTT
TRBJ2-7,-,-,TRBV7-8,CASSLAVGGQGINEQYF,TGTGCCAGCAGCTTAGCGGTTGGGGGCCAAGGAATCAACGAGCAGTACTTC
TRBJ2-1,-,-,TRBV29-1,CSVDVAGPYNEQFF,TGCAGCGTTGATGTTGCAGGTCCTTACAATGAGCAGTTCTTC
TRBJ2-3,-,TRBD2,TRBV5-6,CASSSSAALAGSTDTQYF,TGTGCCAGCAGCTCATCCGCCGCACTAGCGGGAAGCACAGATACGCAGTATTTT
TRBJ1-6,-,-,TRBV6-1,CASSEAAGFPLHF,TGTGCCAGCAGTGAAGCGGCAGGGTTCCCCCTCCACTTT
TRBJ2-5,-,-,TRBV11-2,CASSLWSGRDIQETQYF,TGTGCCAGCAGCTTATGGTCAGGGAGGGACATCCAAGAGACCCAGTACTTC
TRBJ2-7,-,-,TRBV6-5,CATRTSTTQYF,TGTGCCACCCGGACATCGACCACGCAGTACTTC
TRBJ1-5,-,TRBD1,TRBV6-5,CASSRTGRGDQPQHF,TGTGCCAGCAGTAGGACAGGGAGGGGGGATCAGCCCCAGCATTTT
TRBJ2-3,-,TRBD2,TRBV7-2,CASSSSGTSGRAPIDTQYF,TGTGCCAGCAGCTCGAGTGGGACTAGCGGGAGGGCCCCCATAGATACGCAGTATTTT
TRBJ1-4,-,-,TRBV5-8,CASSLNRERYGEKLFF,TGTGCCAGCAGCTTGAACAGGGAGAGGTATGGAGAAAAACTGTTTTTT
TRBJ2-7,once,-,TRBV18,CASSPPISGYEQYF,TGTGCCAGCTCACCACCGATAAGCGGCTACGAGCAGTACTTC
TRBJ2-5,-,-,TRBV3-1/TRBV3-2,CASSQVGLAPETQYF,TGTGCCAGCAGCCAAGTAGGGCTAGCACCCGAGACCCAGTACTTC